The rows below give T cell receptor beta chains drawn from one sample of a study of T cells in Graves' hyperthyroidism and ophthalmopathy. MiXCR, applied by TCRdb to the multiplex PCR reads, yields one record per CDR3 protein. This repertoire shows 400,000 to 550,000 distinct CDR3 sequences, around 24% found once; its top ten account for roughly 10%. The sequencing input was blood. The source of these receptors is a woman aged 25-40 years with Graves' ophthalmopathy. The CDR3 runs from the conserved cysteine through the conserved F or W. Each record gives: J gene, V gene, D gene, clone size, CDR3 protein, CDR3 DNA. The D gene is left open where the match is weak. Expanded clones are given a class, and other clones once, few, many or no size at all.

J: TRBJ1-2; V: TRBV11-2; D: -; size: many; CDR3: CASSLEGSGFGYGYTF; DNA: TGTGCCAGCAGCTTAGAAGGGTCAGGCTTTGGATATGGCTACACCTTC
J: TRBJ2-3; V: TRBV20-1; D: -; size: -; CDR3: CSARDRVRDTQYF; DNA: TGCAGTGCTAGAGATAGGGTGAGGGATACGCAGTATTTT
J: TRBJ2-7; V: TRBV5-6; D: TRBD1; size: -; CDR3: CASSLVTGGTDEQYF; DNA: TGTGCCAGCAGCTTGGTGACAGGGGGCACTGACGAGCAGTACTTC
J: TRBJ2-5; V: TRBV2; D: -; size: many; CDR3: CASSVGRETQYF; DNA: TGTGCCAGCTCCGTAGGGCGAGAGACCCAGTACTTC
J: TRBJ1-2; V: TRBV20-1; D: TRBD1; size: few; CDR3: CSAREGTVIYYGYTF; DNA: TGCAGTGCTAGGGAAGGGACAGTAATTTACTATGGCTACACCTTC
J: TRBJ2-7; V: TRBV19; D: -; size: few; CDR3: CASSTRDTTTYEQYF; DNA: TGTGCCAGTAGTACCCGGGACACGACCACCTACGAGCAGTACTTC
J: TRBJ1-1; V: TRBV5-1; D: -; size: -; CDR3: CASSLDGRNTEAFF; DNA: TGCGCCAGCAGCCTAGACGGACGGAACACTGAAGCTTTCTTT
J: TRBJ1-1; V: TRBV12-3/TRBV12-4; D: -; size: few; CDR3: CASSRRNGGLTEAFF; DNA: TGTGCCAGCAGTCGCAGAAATGGGGGGCTTACTGAAGCTTTCTTT
J: TRBJ2-7; V: TRBV4-1; D: -; size: -; CDR3: CASSQARRRLLRF; DNA: TGCGCCAGCAGCCAAGCCCGAAGAAGGCTTCTCCGCTTC
J: TRBJ1-5; V: TRBV3-1; D: -; size: few; CDR3: CASSQDLTPQPQHF; DNA: TGTGCCAGCAGCCAAGATCTGACACCCCAGCCCCAGCATTTT
J: TRBJ1-1; V: TRBV14; D: -; size: many; CDR3: CASSRADKNTEAFF; DNA: TGTGCCAGCAGCCGTGCGGACAAGAACACTGAAGCTTTCTTT
J: TRBJ1-5; V: TRBV7-2; D: -; size: many; CDR3: CASTSGVGTDQPQHF; DNA: TGTGCCAGCACCTCAGGGGTGGGTACGGATCAGCCCCAGCATTTT
J: TRBJ2-7; V: TRBV6-1; D: -; size: -; CDR3: CASSAYFTESYEQYF; DNA: TGTGCCAGCAGTGCTTATTTTACAGAATCCTACGAGCAGTACTTC
J: TRBJ2-7; V: TRBV18; D: -; size: -; CDR3: CASSQIDGPYEQYF; DNA: TGTGCCAGCTCACAGATCGACGGGCCCTACGAGCAGTACTTC
J: TRBJ1-2; V: TRBV28; D: TRBD1; size: -; CDR3: CASNGDRQNYGYTF; DNA: TGTGCCAGCAATGGGGACAGACAAAACTATGGCTACACCTTC
J: TRBJ1-2; V: TRBV6-1; D: -; size: many; CDR3: CASSEEGLQPYGYTF; DNA: TGTGCCAGCAGTGAAGAAGGGCTACAGCCCTATGGCTACACCTTC
J: TRBJ2-5; V: TRBV12-3/TRBV12-4; D: -; size: few; CDR3: CASSDSLFVQETQYF; DNA: TGTGCCAGCAGCGACAGCCTTTTTGTCCAAGAGACCCAGTACTTC
J: TRBJ2-4; V: TRBV30; D: -; size: many; CDR3: CAWVGHLNIQYF; DNA: TGTGCCTGGGTGGGACATTTGAACATTCAGTACTTC
J: TRBJ1-2; V: TRBV29-1; D: -; size: many; CDR3: CSGRGAEDGYTF; DNA: TGCAGCGGGCGCGGGGCAGAGGATGGCTACACCTTC
J: TRBJ1-2; V: TRBV24-1; D: TRBD1; size: many; CDR3: CATSYRQGTSYGYTF; DNA: TGTGCCACCAGTTACCGACAGGGGACTTCATATGGCTACACCTTC
J: TRBJ2-7; V: TRBV25-1; D: TRBD2; size: -; CDR3: CASSEFSRESGNPYEQYF; DNA: TGTGCCAGCAGTGAATTTTCGCGGGAGAGCGGGAACCCCTACGAGCAGTACTTC
J: TRBJ2-2; V: TRBV10-1; D: -; size: many; CDR3: CASSEGTTNTGELFF; DNA: TGCGCCAGCAGTGAGGGCACTACGAACACCGGGGAGCTGTTTTTT
J: TRBJ1-1; V: TRBV28; D: TRBD1; size: many; CDR3: CASRLDRVNTEAFF; DNA: TGTGCCAGCAGATTGGACAGGGTGAACACTGAAGCTTTCTTT
J: TRBJ1-2; V: TRBV27; D: TRBD1; size: -; CDR3: CASSRDSPSSYGYTF; DNA: TGTGCCAGCAGTCGGGACAGTCCGAGTTCCTATGGCTACACCTTC
J: TRBJ1-1; V: TRBV19; D: TRBD1; size: -; CDR3: CASRPQGANTEAFF; DNA: TGTGCCAGTAGACCCCAGGGGGCCAACACTGAAGCTTTCTTT
J: TRBJ2-7; V: TRBV19; D: -; size: few; CDR3: CASSIAPSYEQYF; DNA: TGTGCCAGTAGTATAGCACCCTCCTACGAGCAGTACTTC
J: TRBJ2-7; V: TRBV2; D: TRBD2; size: -; CDR3: CASSERWLAESSYEQYF; DNA: TGTGCCAGCAGTGAAAGGTGGCTAGCGGAAAGCTCCTACGAGCAGTACTTC
J: TRBJ2-7; V: TRBV5-1; D: TRBD2; size: -; CDR3: CASRSLGEGGRPPQYF; DNA: TGCGCCAGCCGCTCTCTAGGGGAGGGCGGGAGACCACCGCAGTACTTC
J: TRBJ1-2; V: TRBV28; D: -; size: -; CDR3: CASGRARNYGYTF; DNA: TGTGCCAGCGGGCGGGCGCGAAACTATGGCTACACCTTC
J: TRBJ2-1; V: TRBV20-1; D: -; size: -; CDR3: CSARGTDHWEQFF; DNA: TGCAGTGCTAGAGGGACAGACCATTGGGAGCAGTTCTTC
J: TRBJ2-7; V: TRBV12-3/TRBV12-4; D: TRBD1; size: many; CDR3: CASSYSGTGSEQYF; DNA: TGTGCCAGCAGTTACTCCGGGACAGGGAGCGAGCAGTACTTC
J: TRBJ1-5; V: TRBV2; D: -; size: -; CDR3: CASTEVLTGNQPKHF; DNA: TGTGCCAGCACCGAAGTCCTGACCGGCAATCAGCCCAAGCATTTT
J: TRBJ2-7; V: TRBV12-3/TRBV12-4; D: TRBD1; size: -; CDR3: CASSGTGEPYEQYF; DNA: TGTGCCAGCAGCGGGACAGGGGAGCCCTACGAGCAGTACTTC
J: TRBJ1-2; V: TRBV6-5; D: -; size: -; CDR3: CASSYGEGFNYGYTF; DNA: TGTGCCAGCAGTTACGGAGAGGGGTTTAACTATGGCTACACCTTC
J: TRBJ2-5; V: TRBV30; D: -; size: -; CDR3: CAWSLGLRIQETQYF; DNA: TGTGCCTGGAGCCTGGGACTGAGAATCCAAGAGACCCAGTACTTC
J: TRBJ2-2; V: TRBV6-1; D: -; size: -; CDR3: CASSEEGWELFF; DNA: TGTGCCAGCAGTGAGGAAGGGTGGGAGCTGTTTTTT
J: TRBJ1-5; V: TRBV7-8; D: -; size: many; CDR3: CASGEFGGINQPQHF; DNA: TGTGCCAGCGGGGAATTTGGCGGGATCAATCAGCCCCAGCATTTT
J: TRBJ1-1; V: TRBV30; D: TRBD1; size: many; CDR3: CAWIIRTGVAEAFF; DNA: TGTGCCTGGATTATTCGGACAGGGGTGGCTGAAGCTTTCTTT
J: TRBJ1-1; V: TRBV15; D: -; size: -; CDR3: CATSRDRARNTEAFF; DNA: TGTGCCACCAGCAGAGATAGGGCCAGAAACACTGAAGCTTTCTTT
J: TRBJ1-3; V: TRBV29-1; D: -; size: many; CDR3: CSVEGAESGNTIYF; DNA: TGCAGCGTTGAGGGGGCTGAGTCTGGAAACACCATATATTTT
J: TRBJ1-6; V: TRBV2; D: -; size: -; CDR3: CASSGEVNSPLHF; DNA: TGTGCCAGCAGTGGAGAGGTTAATTCACCCCTCCACTTT
J: TRBJ1-1; V: TRBV11-2; D: -; size: -; CDR3: CASSLTGTNTEAFF; DNA: TGTGCCAGCAGCTTGACAGGTACGAACACTGAAGCTTTCTTT
J: TRBJ2-7; V: TRBV7-8; D: TRBD2; size: -; CDR3: CASNLVTSGVEQYF; DNA: TGTGCCAGCAACCTAGTGACTAGCGGGGTCGAGCAGTACTTC
J: TRBJ2-7; V: TRBV27; D: TRBD2; size: -; CDR3: CASSAWREGYEQYF; DNA: TGTGCCAGCAGTGCCTGGCGGGAGGGCTACGAGCAGTACTTC